This entry is about one T cell receptor (beta chain). Some clones are missing from TCRdb's copy, which holds only in-frame ones; the method was immunoSEQ multiplex PCR. This sample has 85,000 to 100,000 clones, with nearly 97% found just once. The data were obtained in a study of technical replicates of blood from several donors. The germline V gene has CDR1 LNHNV and CDR2 YYDKDF (reference sequence). V trimming: 5 bases; J trimming: 7 bases; junction bases outside the gene matches: 10. The CDR3 extends over 15 amino acids. This TCR was recovered from a human donor in good health. The chain recombines TRBV15 with TRBJ2-5, with 10 positions matching TRBD1. Sequencing was done on a sample of T cells isolated from PBMCs. CDR3 sequence: CATSASTGGAWTQYF. The CDR3 nucleotides are TGTGCCACCAGCGCTTCGACAGGGGGCGCCTGGACCCAGTACTTC. Filled out from reference TRBV15 and TRBJ2-5, the complete variable domain reads DAMVIQNPRYQVTQFGKPVTLSCSQTLNHNVMYWYQQKSSQAPKLLFHYYDKDFNNEADTPDNFQSRRPNTSFCFLDIRSPGLGDTAMYLCATSASTGGAWTQYFGPGTRLLVL.